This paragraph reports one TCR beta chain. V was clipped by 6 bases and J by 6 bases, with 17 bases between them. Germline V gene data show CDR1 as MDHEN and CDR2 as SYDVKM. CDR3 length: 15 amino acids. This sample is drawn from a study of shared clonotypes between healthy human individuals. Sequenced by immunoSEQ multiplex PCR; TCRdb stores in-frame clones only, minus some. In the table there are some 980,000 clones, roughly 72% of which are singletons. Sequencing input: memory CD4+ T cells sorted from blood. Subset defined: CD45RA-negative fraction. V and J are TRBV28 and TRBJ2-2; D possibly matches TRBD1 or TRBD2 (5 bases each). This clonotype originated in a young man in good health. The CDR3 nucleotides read TGTGCCAGCAGCTTACCGATGAGGGGCGCCGGGGAGCTGTTTTTT. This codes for CASSLPMRGAGELFF.